At least ten counts were recorded for the clone carrying this T cell receptor beta chain. Antigen unknown. The CDR3 runs 12 residues. The germline gives CDR1 SGHTA, CDR2 FQGNSA. Unmatched junction bases numbered 3, after V lost 2 bases and J lost 9 bases. This entry is derived from a study of T cells in Graves' hyperthyroidism and ophthalmopathy. Findings and caveats of the study: With a median lead of 6.5 months before onset, the model predicted ophthalmopathy. A model using 13 V-J features told ophthalmopathy apart from stable hyperthyroidism.

Stable Graves' hyperthyroidism denoted no ophthalmopathy progression over 18 months. Diagnosing involved the use of clinical symptoms, serum thyroxine and TRAb, thyroid ultrasound and orbital computed tomography. TCR beta CDR3 regions were amplified from RNA. The primer set for the first-round RT-PCR of the TCR CDR3 was HTBI. In TCRdb, the multiplex PCR reads were re-called with MiXCR into one record per CDR3 protein. Here the sample spans hundreds of thousands of distinct CDR3 sequences, 35% to 55% being singletons. This TCR was sampled from a woman under 30 with Graves' hyperthyroidism. This rearrangement joins TRBV7-2 to TRBJ2-7; 8 bases are a match to TRBD2. Sequencing was done on a sample of peripheral blood or thyroid tissue (not recorded which). The CDR3 DNA follows: TGTGCCAGCAGCTTATCCGGGAGGGCGCAGTACTTC. It codes for CASSLSGRAQYF.